A single sample is the source of the 12 T cell receptor beta chains below, sequenced in a study of shared clonotypes between healthy human individuals. Profiled with immunoSEQ multiplex PCR; TCRdb holds only in-frame clones, not every one. This sample carries more than 450,000 clones, more than 65% of them seen once, and the ten largest clones take approximately 12%. Sequencing input: PBMCs. The receptors were gathered from a woman in her forties in good health. Some clones in this sample may be carry-over from other donors' samples.

CDR3 residues: CAWQDRGGVGEQYF. In nucleotides, the CDR3 is TGTGCCTGGCAGGACAGGGGGGGTGTCGGCGAGCAGTACTTC. The chain uses TRBV30 and TRBJ2-7, with 10 bases fitting TRBD1. This CDR3 comprises 14 residues. V was clipped by 5 bases and J by 6 bases; unmatched bases: 10. Per the germline V gene, CDR1 is GTSNPN and CDR2 is SVGIG (reference sequence).

CDR3: CAWTGWATGELFF. CDR3 DNA: TGTGCCTGGACAGGGTGGGCCACCGGGGAGCTGTTTTTT. The rearrangement joins TRBV30 to TRBJ2-2; a possible D gene is TRBD1 (5 bases). The CDR3 covers 13 residues. Germline assignment: CDR1 GTSNPN and CDR2 SVGIG (reference sequence). V dropped 4 bases and J dropped 4 bases, with 10 bases sitting between them.

This clone showed up just once. The rearrangement uses TRBV9 and TRBJ2-7, with 7 bases matching TRBD1. With 0 bases clipped from V and 2 bases from J, the junction kept 5 bases outside the gene matches. Germline V gene sequence: CDR1 SGDLS, CDR2 YYNGEE. There are 15 residues in the CDR3. The CDR3 DNA is TGTGCCAGCAGCGTAGGGTGGACAGGAGCCTACGAGCAGTACTTC. Translation: CASSVGWTGAYEQYF.

The rearrangement joins TRBV7-3 to TRBJ2-1, with D perhaps TRBD2 (6 bases). Trimming cost V 4 bases and J 2 bases, with 12 bases left between them. This CDR3 spans 15 amino acids. Germline V gene sequence: CDR1 SGHTA, CDR2 FQGTGA. The CDR3 reads CASSSTGGTYNEQFF. Here the CDR3 DNA reads TGTGCCAGCAGCTCTACCGGCGGGACCTACAATGAGCAGTTCTTC. The full variable domain, with the rest looked up from reference TRBV7-3 and TRBJ2-1, is GAGVSQTPSNKVTEKGKYVELRCDPISGHTALYWYRQSLGQGPEFLIYFQGTGAADDSGLPNDRFFAVRPEGSVSTLKIQRTERGDSAVYLCASSSTGGTYNEQFFGPGTRLTVL.

The genes are TRBV19 and TRBJ2-2; 7 nucleotides align to TRBD2. V dropped 3 bases and J dropped 7; count of bases not matched to a gene: 5. The germline V gene encodes CDR1 LNHDA and CDR2 SQIVND (reference sequence). This CDR3 region has 14 residues. CDR3 bases: TGTGCCAGTAGTATTATGAGGGAGGGCGGGGAGCTGTTTTTT. Its protein is CASSIMREGGELFF. Full variable domain (remainder filled in from reference TRBV19 and TRBJ2-2): DGGITQSPKYLFRKEGQNVTLSCEQNLNHDAMYWYRQDPGQGLRLIYYSQIVNDFQKGDIAEGYSVSREKKESFPLTVTSAQKNPTAFYLCASSIMREGGELFFGEGSRLTVL.

On this clone itself: One end of the junction fails to match germline, which may point to a read error. V usage is TRBV6-1 and J usage is TRBJ2-2, with D possibly matching TRBD1 (6 bases). The CDR3 has 16 amino acids. The germline V gene has CDR1 MNHNS and CDR2 SASEGT. CDR3: CASSERGRGNIGELFF. The CDR3 nucleotides read TGTGCCAGCAGTGAACGGGGCAGGGGAAACATCGGGGAGCTGTTTTTT.

The genes are TRBV28 and TRBJ1-4, with no clear D. This CDR3 region has 12 residues. The germline V gene encodes CDR1 MDHEN and CDR2 SYDVKM. V lost 4 bases and J lost 10, with 10 bases in between. Here the CDR3 reads CASSSPGLKLFF. The DNA for the CDR3 is TGTGCCAGCAGTTCCCCGGGTCTAAAACTGTTTTTT.

The chain is built from TRBV2 and TRBJ2-1; unclear D gene. From germline, CDR1 is SNHLY and CDR2 FYNNEI. The CDR3 contains 13 residues. Trimming shortened V by 7 bases and J by 5 bases, and 12 bases separated the two germline ends. CDR3 protein: CASKLGTNNEQFF. In DNA form, the CDR3 reads TGTGCCAGCAAATTGGGTACTAACAATGAGCAGTTCTTC.

The genes are TRBV14 and TRBJ1-2; D gene unclear. This CDR3 region has 13 residues. The germline V gene encodes CDR1 SGHDN and CDR2 FVKESK. Trimming took off 6 bases at V and 8 bases at J, with 16 bases between the two ends. CDR3 amino acids: CASRDLGSRGYTF. The CDR3 region has the DNA TGTGCCAGCAGGGACCTGGGGTCACGCGGCTACACCTTC.

The chain has TRBV10-2 and TRBJ1-5; TRBD1 aligns across 8 bases. Germline V gives CDR1 WSHSY, CDR2 SAAADI. There are 13 residues in the CDR3. V was clipped by 7 bases and J by 4 bases; unmatched bases: 3. The CDR3 DNA reads as TGCGCCAGCACTAGGGACAGGAATCAGCCCCAGCATTTT. This encodes CASTRDRNQPQHF.

Only a few counts were recorded for this clone. The chain is built from TRBV2 and TRBJ2-7, with a possible D match to TRBD2 (6 bases). Per germline, CDR1 SNHLY and CDR2 FYNNEI. This CDR3 is built from 13 residues. V lost 6 bases, J lost 7 bases, and 16 bases lay in between. Here the CDR3 reads CASSPGSGREQYF. The CDR3 region has the DNA TGTGCCAGCAGCCCCGGATCGGGGAGGGAGCAGTACTTC.

This clone occurred once. The genes are TRBV2 and TRBJ2-2; 11 bases line up with TRBD2. Germline-derived CDR1 and CDR2 are SNHLY and FYNNEI. Losses at the gene ends were 6 bases for V and 1 base for J; bases not matched to a gene: 4. The length of the CDR3 is 16 residues. CDR3 DNA: TGTGCCAGCAGAACTGGGACTAGCGGGAACACCGGGGAGCTGTTTTTT. Amino acids: CASRTGTSGNTGELFF.